This note documents a single T cell receptor beta chain sequence. The antigen it recognizes is unknown. No clone much larger than this one lies a single base away; base qualities are absent. The CDR3, cysteine through phenylalanine, is 13 amino acids long. Of all the DNA, just the CDR3 is kept, 39 bases in frame from base 1. According to the germline V gene, CDR1 reads LGHNT and CDR2 reads FRNRAP. V and J are truncated by 6 bases and 3 bases respectively, leaving an intervening sequence of 9 bases. Each collaborating institution followed its own protocols to collect whole blood in K2EDTA tubes. For TCRbeta analysis, collaborators shipped samples in one of three forms: frozen whole blood, isolated PBMCs, or DNA extracted from either of those sample types. This specimen comes from a study of blood T cell repertoires in COVID-19 (TCRdb year 2020). For the wider study: Collaborator samples came from the United States, Italy and Spain and covered acute and convalescent phases of COVID-19. The material from the prospective study consisted of cDNA or gDNA derived from T cells, B-cell-depleted T cells, or PBMCs. Deeply sampled blood TCRbeta repertoires from subjects exposed to, actively infected with, or recovered from COVID-19 were included in the dataset. The repertoires were released in a freely available public database meant as a resource for research on the immune response to SARS-CoV-2. Samples came from the ongoing ImmuneRACE study (first 160 participants) plus 1,254 subjects from 6 global collaborators. A de-identified subject ID, COVID-19 status, age in years and sex were almost always included in the sample metadata. Where HLA class I and class II types were available, the types were taken from metadata supplied by the sample provider, not from assay-based typing. What the study reported, not specific to this receptor: Clinical and demographic metadata were provided uncurated, with the amount varying by source and participant.

TCRbeta CDR3 regions were amplified from genomic DNA using the immunoSEQ Assay, a bias-controlled multiplex PCR. Under the source paper's analysis protocol: The number of nucleated cells in each sample was estimated by amplification of reference gene primers within the assay. To quantify the absolute abundance of each unique TCRbeta CDR3 rearrangement, sequence reads were collapsed and filtered. For each sample, productive Simpson clonality was calculated as the square root of Simpson's diversity index over productive rearrangements. TCRdb's version of the immuneACCESS table is confined to in-frame rearrangements and falls short of the full clone set. An unresolved V gene accounts for under half of the shortfall where checked; the remainder is of unknown origin. From that table come the V and J calls and clone size; the DNA was used to work out D and trimming. The sample has about 200,000 clones on record, approximately 83% of them singletons. About 3.3% of the sample is taken by the ten largest.

This sequence uses TRBV12-5 and TRBJ2-1, with TRBD2 as a weak D call on 5 bases. The sequence came from a man aged 55 to 70 with acute or convalescent COVID-19. The sample was peripheral blood. The DNA is TGTGCTAGTGGCCGAACTAGCTACAATGAGCAGTTCTTC. Its protein is CASGRTSYNEQFF.